The subject of this entry is one TCR beta chain. The source of the sample is a study of beta chain features in type 1 diabetes. For the study at large: Over all samples combined, 107,917,701 sorted cells were examined.

The investigators reverse transcribed all of the isolated RNA, so they sequenced expressed TCRB transcripts. TCRdb's copy holds only in-frame clones and misses some; the assay was immunoSEQ multiplex PCR. The table has hundreds of thousands of clones, 17% seen once. Germline CDR1 ENHRY, CDR2 SYGVKD. CDR3 length equals 13 residues. V lost 5 bases and J 4 bases, leaving 11 bases between the germline ends. Sorted populations were all over 95% pure. This clonotype originated in a woman aged 18-29 years in good health. Sample: naive CD4+ T cells from blood. The chain combines TRBV10-3 with TRBJ1-2; D remains ambiguous. CDR3 residues: CAISMEGGYGYTF. The CDR3 DNA reads TGTGCCATCAGTATGGAGGGTGGCTATGGCTACACCTTC.